One T cell receptor beta chain is described in this entry. This sample stems from a study of blood T cell repertoires in COVID-19. Overall study: Some COVID-19 samples were acute and others convalescent; all came from the United States, Italy and Spain. Nucleic acid was either cDNA or gDNA, and it came from T cells, B-cell-depleted T cells, or PBMCs.

V shed 6 bases, J shed 6 bases, and the junction held 3 bases outside the gene matches. Germline V gives CDR1 SNHLY, CDR2 FYNNEI. This CDR3 comprises 14 residues. Authors' analysis steps: Estimation of nucleated cell counts relied on the amplification of reference gene primers. Assay: immunoSEQ multiplex PCR; the TCRdb copy retains only in-frame clones and omits some. V and J calls and clone size are as listed in that table; D and trimming were resolved from the DNA. Of 200,000 to 300,000 clones listed, 70% to 85% are singletons. This rearrangement joins TRBV2 to TRBJ2-1, with 12 bases that match TRBD2. The origin of this receptor is a man aged 40-50 years who had recovered from COVID-19. Sequenced: peripheral blood. The CDR3 region is CASRLAGGPNEQFF. For the CDR3, the DNA is TGTGCCAGCAGGCTAGCGGGGGGGCCCAATGAGCAGTTCTTC.